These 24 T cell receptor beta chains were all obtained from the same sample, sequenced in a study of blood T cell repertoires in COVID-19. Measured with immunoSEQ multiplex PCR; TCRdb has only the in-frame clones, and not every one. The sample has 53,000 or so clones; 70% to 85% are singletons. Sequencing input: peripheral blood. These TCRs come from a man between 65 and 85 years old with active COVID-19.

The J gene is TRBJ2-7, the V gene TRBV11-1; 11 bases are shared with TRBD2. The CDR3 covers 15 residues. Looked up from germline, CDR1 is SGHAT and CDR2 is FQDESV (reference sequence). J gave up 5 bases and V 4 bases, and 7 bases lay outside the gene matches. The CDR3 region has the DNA TGTGCCAGCAGCTCCCGGACTAGCGGGTTCCACGAGCAGTACTTC. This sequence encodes CASSSRTSGFHEQYF.

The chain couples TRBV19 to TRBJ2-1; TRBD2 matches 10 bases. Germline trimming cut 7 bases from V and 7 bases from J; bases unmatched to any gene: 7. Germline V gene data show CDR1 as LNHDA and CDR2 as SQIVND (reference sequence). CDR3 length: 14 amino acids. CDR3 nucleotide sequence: TGTGCCAGTAAGCCTAGCGGGAGTAGGAATGAGCAGTTCTTC. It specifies CASKPSGSRNEQFF.

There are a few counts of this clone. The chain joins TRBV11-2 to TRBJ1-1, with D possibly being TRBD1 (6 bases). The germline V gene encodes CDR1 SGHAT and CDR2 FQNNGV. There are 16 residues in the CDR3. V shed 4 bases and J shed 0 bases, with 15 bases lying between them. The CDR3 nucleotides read TGTGCCAGCAGCTCGATAGGACAGATATTGAACACTGAAGCTTTCTTT. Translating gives CASSSIGQILNTEAFF. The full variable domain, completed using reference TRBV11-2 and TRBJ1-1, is EAGVAQSPRYKIIEKRQSVAFWCNPISGHATLYWYQQILGQGPKLLIQFQNNGVVDDSQLPKDRFSAERLKGVDSTLKIQPAKLEDSAVYLCASSSIGQILNTEAFFGQGTRLTVV.

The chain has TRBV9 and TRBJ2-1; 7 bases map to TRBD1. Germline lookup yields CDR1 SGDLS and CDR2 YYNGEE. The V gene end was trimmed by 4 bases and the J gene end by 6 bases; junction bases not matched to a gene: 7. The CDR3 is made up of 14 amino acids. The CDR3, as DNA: TGTGCCAGCAGCCCCCGACAGGGCCTCAATGAGCAGTTCTTC. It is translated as CASSPRQGLNEQFF.

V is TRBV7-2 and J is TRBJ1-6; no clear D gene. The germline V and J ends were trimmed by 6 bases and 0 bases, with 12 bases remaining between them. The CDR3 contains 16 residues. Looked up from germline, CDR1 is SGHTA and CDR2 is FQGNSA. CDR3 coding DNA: TGTGCCAGCAGTCCCGCGGTGAGCTCCTATAATTCACCCCTCCACTTT. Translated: CASSPAVSSYNSPLHF. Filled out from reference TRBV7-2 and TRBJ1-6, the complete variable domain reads GAGVSQSPSNKVTEKGKDVELRCDPISGHTALYWYRQSLGQGLEFLIYFQGNSAPDKSGLPSDRFSAERTGGSVSTLTIQRTQQEDSAVYLCASSPAVSSYNSPLHFGNGTRLTVT.

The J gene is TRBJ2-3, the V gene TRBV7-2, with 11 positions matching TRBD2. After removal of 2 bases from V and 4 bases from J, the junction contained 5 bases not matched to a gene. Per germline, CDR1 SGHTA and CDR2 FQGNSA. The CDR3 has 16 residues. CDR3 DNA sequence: TGTGCCAGCAGCTTAAATAGCGGGAGGGCCTCAGATACGCAGTATTTT. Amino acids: CASSLNSGRASDTQYF.

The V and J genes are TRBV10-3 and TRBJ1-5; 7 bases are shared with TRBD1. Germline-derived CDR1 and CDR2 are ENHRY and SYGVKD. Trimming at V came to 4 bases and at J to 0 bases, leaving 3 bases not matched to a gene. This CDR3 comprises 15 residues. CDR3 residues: CAISAGQSSNQPQHF. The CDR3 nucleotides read TGTGCCATCAGTGCGGGACAGTCTAGCAATCAGCCCCAGCATTTT.

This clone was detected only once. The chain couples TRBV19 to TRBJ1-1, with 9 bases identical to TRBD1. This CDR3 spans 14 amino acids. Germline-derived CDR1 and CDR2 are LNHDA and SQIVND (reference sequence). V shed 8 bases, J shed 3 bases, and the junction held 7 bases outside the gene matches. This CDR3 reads CASCPRQGDTEAFF. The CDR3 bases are TGTGCCAGTTGCCCCAGACAGGGGGACACTGAAGCTTTCTTT.

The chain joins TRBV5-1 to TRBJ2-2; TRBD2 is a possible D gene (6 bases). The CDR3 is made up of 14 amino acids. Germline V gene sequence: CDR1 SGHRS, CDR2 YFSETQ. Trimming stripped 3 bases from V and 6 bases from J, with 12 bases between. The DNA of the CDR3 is TGCGCCAGCAGCTGGGACTCGACGTCCGGGGAGCTGTTTTTT. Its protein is CASSWDSTSGELFF.

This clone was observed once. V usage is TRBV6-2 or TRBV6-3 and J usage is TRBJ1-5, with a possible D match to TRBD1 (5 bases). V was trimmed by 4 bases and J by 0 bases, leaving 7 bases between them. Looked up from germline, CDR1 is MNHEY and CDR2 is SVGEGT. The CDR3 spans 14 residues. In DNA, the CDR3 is TGTGCCAGCAGTTGGGGCCGTAGCAATCAGCCCCAGCATTTT. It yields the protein CASSWGRSNQPQHF.

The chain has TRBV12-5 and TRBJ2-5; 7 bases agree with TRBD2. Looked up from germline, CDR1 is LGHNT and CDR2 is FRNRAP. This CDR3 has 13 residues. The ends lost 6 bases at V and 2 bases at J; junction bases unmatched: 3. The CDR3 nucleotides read TGTGCTAGTGGGGCTAGCGGTCAAGAGACCCAGTACTTC. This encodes CASGASGQETQYF.

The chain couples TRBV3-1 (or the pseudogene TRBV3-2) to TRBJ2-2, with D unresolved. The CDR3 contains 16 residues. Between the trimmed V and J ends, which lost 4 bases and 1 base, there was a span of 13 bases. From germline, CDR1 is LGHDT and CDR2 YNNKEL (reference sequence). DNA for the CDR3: TGTGCCAGCAGCCGGTCCACACGACAGAACACCGGGGAGCTGTTTTTT. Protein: CASSRSTRQNTGELFF.

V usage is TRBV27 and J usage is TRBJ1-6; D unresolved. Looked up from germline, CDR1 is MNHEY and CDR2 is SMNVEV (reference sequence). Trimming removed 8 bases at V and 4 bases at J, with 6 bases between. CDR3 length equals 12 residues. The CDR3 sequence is CASSLYNSPLHF. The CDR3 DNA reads TGTGCCAGCTCCCTTTATAATTCACCCCTCCACTTT.

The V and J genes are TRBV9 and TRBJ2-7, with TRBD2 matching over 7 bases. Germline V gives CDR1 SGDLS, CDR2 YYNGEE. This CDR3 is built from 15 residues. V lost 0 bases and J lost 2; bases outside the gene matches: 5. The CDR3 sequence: CASSVGGGDPYEQYF. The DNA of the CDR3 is TGTGCCAGCAGCGTAGGGGGAGGGGACCCCTACGAGCAGTACTTC.

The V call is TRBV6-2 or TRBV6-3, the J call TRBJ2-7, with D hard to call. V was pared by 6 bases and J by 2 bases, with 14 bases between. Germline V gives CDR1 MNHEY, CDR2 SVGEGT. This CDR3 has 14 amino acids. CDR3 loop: CASSRSTPPYEQYF. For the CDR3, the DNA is TGTGCCAGCAGCCGATCGACACCTCCCTACGAGCAGTACTTC.

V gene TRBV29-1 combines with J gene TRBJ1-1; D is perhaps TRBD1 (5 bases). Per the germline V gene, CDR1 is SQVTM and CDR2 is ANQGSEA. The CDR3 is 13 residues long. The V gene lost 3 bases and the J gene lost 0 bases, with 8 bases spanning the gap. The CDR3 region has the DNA TGCAGCGTTGAGGACATTATGAACACTGAAGCTTTCTTT. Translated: CSVEDIMNTEAFF.

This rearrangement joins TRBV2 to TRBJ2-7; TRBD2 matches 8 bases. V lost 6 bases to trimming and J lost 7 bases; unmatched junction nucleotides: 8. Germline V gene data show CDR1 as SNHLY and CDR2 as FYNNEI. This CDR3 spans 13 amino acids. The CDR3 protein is CASRESPGGEQYF. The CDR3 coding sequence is TGTGCCAGCAGAGAGAGCCCGGGGGGGGAGCAGTACTTC.

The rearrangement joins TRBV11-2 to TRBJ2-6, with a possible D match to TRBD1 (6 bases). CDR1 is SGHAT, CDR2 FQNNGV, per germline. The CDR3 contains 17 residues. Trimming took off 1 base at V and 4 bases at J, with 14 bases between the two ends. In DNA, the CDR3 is TGTGCCAGCAGCTTAGCTCGGCCAGGGGCAGGGGCCAACGTCCTGACTTTC. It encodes CASSLARPGAGANVLTF. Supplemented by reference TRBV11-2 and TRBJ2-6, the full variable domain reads EAGVAQSPRYKIIEKRQSVAFWCNPISGHATLYWYQQILGQGPKLLIQFQNNGVVDDSQLPKDRFSAERLKGVDSTLKIQPAKLEDSAVYLCASSLARPGAGANVLTFGAGSRLTVL.

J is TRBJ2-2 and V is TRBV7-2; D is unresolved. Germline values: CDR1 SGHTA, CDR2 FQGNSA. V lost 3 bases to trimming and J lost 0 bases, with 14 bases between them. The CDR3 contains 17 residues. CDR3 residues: CASSFESGSPNTGELFF. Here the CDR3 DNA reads TGTGCCAGCAGCTTCGAGTCGGGTAGCCCGAACACCGGGGAGCTGTTTTTT. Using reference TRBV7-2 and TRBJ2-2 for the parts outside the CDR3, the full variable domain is GAGVSQSPSNKVTEKGKDVELRCDPISGHTALYWYRQSLGQGLEFLIYFQGNSAPDKSGLPSDRFSAERTGGSVSTLTIQRTQQEDSAVYLCASSFESGSPNTGELFFGEGSRLTVL.

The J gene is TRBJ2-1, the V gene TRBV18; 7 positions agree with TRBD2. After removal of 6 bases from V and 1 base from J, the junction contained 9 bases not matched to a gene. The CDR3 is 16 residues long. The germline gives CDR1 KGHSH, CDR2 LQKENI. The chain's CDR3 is CASSPAGPYSYNEQFF. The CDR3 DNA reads TGTGCCAGCTCCCCAGCGGGACCATATTCCTACAATGAGCAGTTCTTC.

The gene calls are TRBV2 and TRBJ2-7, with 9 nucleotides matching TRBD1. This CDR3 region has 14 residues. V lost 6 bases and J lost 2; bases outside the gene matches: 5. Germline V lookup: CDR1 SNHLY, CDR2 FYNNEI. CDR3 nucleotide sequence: TGTGCCAGCAGGGAGGACAGGGGCCCCTACGAGCAGTACTTC. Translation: CASREDRGPYEQYF.

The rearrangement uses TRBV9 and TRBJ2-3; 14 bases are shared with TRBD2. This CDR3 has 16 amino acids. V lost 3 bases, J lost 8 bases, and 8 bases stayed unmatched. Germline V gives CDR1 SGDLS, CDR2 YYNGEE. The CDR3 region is CASSARGTSGSGTQYF. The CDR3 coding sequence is TGTGCCAGCAGCGCCCGCGGGACTAGCGGGAGCGGTACGCAGTATTTT.

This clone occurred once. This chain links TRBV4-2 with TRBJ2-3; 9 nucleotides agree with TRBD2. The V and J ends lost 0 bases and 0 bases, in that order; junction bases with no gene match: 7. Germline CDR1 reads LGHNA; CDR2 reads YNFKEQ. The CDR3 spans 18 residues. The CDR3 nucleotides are TGTGCCAGCAGCCAAGACTGGCCAGCGGGAGGAAGCACAGATACGCAGTATTTT. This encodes CASSQDWPAGGSTDTQYF.

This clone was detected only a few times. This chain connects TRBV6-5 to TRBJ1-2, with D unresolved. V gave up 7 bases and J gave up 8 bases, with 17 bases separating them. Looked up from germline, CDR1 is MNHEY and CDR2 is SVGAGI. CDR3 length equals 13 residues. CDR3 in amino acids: CASTTRAGFGYTF. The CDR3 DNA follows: TGTGCCAGCACAACCCGCGCGGGGTTCGGCTACACCTTC.